One TCR beta chain is described in this entry. The data stem from a study of type 1 regulatory T cells. Whole-study context: T-allo10 is a Tr1-enriched, alloantigen-specific CD4 T cell product made in vitro.

TCRdb reprocessed the reads with MiXCR, giving one entry per CDR3 protein. The table lists approximately 97,000 distinct CDR3 sequences, 25% to 40% of them singletons. Trimming took 2 bases from V and 6 from J, leaving 6 bases between them. CDR1 and CDR2 from the germline V gene are SGHRS and YFSETQ. The CDR3 sequence is 12 residues long. The sequenced sample was CD4+ T cells, either the whole sample or a sorted fraction (not recorded which). The V gene is TRBV5-1, the J gene TRBJ2-1; D unresolved. The receptor comes from a human donor in good health. DNA of the CDR3: TGCGCCAGCAGCTTAAATCTCAATGAGCAGTTCTTC. Amino acid sequence: CASSLNLNEQFF. Filled out from reference TRBV5-1 and TRBJ2-1, the complete variable domain reads KAGVTQTPRYLIKTRGQQVTLSCSPISGHRSVSWYQQTPGQGLQFLFEYFSETQRNKGNFPGRFSGRQFSNSRSEMNVSTLELGDSALYLCASSLNLNEQFFGPGTRLTVL.